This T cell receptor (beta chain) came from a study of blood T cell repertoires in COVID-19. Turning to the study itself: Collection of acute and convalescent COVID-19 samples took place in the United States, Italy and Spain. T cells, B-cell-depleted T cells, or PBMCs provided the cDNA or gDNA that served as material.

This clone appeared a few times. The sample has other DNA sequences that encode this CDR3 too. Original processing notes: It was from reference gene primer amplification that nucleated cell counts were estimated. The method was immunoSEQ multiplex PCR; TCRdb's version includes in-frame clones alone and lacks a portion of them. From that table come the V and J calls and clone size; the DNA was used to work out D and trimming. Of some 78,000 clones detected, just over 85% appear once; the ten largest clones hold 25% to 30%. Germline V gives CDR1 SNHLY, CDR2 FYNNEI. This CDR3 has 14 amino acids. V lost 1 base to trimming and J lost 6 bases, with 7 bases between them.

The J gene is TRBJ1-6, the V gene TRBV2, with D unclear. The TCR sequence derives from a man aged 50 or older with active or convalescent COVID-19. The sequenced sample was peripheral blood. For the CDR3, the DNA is TGTGCCAGCAGTGAAGGGAGGATTAATTCACCCCTCCACTTT. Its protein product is CASSEGRINSPLHF.